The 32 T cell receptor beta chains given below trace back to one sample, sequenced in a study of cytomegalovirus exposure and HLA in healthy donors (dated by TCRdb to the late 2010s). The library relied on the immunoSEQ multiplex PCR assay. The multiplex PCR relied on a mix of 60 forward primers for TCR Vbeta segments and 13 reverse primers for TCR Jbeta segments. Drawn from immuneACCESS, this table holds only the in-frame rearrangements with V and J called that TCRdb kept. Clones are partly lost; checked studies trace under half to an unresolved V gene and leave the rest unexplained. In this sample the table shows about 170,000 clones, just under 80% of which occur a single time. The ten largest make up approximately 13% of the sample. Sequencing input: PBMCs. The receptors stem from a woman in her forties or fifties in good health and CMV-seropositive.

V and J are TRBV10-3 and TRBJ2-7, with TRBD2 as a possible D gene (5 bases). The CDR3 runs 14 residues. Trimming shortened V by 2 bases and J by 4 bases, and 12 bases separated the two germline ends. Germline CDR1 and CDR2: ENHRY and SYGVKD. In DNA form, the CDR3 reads TGTGCCATCAGTGAGGCGGGCAGTCGGTACGAGCAGTACTTC. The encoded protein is CAISEAGSRYEQYF.

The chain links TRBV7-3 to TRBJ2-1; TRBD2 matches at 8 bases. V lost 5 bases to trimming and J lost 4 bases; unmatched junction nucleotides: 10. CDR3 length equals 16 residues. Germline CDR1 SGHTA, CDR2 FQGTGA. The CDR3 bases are TGTGCCAGCAGCCGCCGGGGGGGCGGGGGTTACAATGAGCAGTTCTTC. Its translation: CASSRRGGGGYNEQFF. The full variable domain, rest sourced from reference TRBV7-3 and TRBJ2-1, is GAGVSQTPSNKVTEKGKYVELRCDPISGHTALYWYRQSLGQGPEFLIYFQGTGAADDSGLPNDRFFAVRPEGSVSTLKIQRTERGDSAVYLCASSRRGGGGYNEQFFGPGTRLTVL.

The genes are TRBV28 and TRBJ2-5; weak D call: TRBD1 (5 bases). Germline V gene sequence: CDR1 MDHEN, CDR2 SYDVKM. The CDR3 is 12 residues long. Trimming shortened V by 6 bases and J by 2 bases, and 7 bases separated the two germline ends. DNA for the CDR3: TGTGCCAGCAGGGACACTCAAGAGACCCAGTACTTC. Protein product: CASRDTQETQYF.

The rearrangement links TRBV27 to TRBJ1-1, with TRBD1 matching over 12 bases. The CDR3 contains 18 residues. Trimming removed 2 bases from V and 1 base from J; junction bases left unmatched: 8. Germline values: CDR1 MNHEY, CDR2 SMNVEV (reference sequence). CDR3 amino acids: CASSLGGTGGAPNTEAFF. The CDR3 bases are TGTGCCAGCAGTTTAGGGGGGACAGGGGGCGCCCCGAACACTGAAGCTTTCTTT.

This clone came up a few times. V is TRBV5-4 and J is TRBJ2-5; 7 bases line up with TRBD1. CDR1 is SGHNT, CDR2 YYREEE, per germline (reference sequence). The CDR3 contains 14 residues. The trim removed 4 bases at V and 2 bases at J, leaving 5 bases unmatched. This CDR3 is CASSTGTVQETQYF. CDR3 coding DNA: TGTGCCAGCAGCACCGGGACAGTACAAGAGACCCAGTACTTC. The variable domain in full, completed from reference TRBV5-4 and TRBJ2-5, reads ETGVTQSPTHLIKTRGQQVTLRCSSQSGHNTVSWYQQALGQGPQFIFQYYREEENGRGNFPPRFSGLQFPNYSSELNVNALELDDSALYLCASSTGTVQETQYFGPGTRLLVL.

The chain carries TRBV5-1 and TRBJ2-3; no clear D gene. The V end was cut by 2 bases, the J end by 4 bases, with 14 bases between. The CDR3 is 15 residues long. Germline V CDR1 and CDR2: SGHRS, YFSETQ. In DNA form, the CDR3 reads TGCGCCAGCAGCTTAAACCCTATTGTAGCAGATACGCAGTATTTT. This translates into CASSLNPIVADTQYF.

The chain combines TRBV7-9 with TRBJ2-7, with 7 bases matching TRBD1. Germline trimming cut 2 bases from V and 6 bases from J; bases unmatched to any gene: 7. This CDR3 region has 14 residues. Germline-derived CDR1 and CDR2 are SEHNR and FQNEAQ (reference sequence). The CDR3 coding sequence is TGTGCCAGCAGCTTACAAGGGACAGTCGGCGAGCAGTACTTC. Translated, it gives CASSLQGTVGEQYF.

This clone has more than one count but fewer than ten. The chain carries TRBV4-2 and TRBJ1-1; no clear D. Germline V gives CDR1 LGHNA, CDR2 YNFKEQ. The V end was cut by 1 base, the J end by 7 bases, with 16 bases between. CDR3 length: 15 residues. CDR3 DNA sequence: TGTGCCAGCAGCCAAGCGGGAGTGACTCTGGATGAAGCTTTCTTT. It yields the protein CASSQAGVTLDEAFF.

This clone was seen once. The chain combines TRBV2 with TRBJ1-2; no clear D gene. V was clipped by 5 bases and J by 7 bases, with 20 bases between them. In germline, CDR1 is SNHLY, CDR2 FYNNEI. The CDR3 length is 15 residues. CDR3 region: CASSFIPLRRPGYTF. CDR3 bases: TGTGCCAGCAGTTTTATCCCACTTAGGAGGCCTGGCTACACCTTC. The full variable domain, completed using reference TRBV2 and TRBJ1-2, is EPEVTQTPSHQVTQMGQEVILRCVPISNHLYFYWYRQILGQKVEFLVSFYNNEISEKSEIFDDQFSVERPDGSNFTLKIRSTKLEDSAMYFCASSFIPLRRPGYTFGSGTRLTVV.

The CDR3 DNA follows: TGCGCCAGCAGCCCACCCCTGGGGGCCTTGTACCAAGAGACCCAGTACTTC. Its protein product is CASSPPLGALYQETQYF. The chain links TRBV5-1 to TRBJ2-5, with TRBD1 as a possible D gene (6 bases). This CDR3 comprises 17 residues. The V gene's germline CDR1 is SGHRS and CDR2 YFSETQ. Trimming took off 4 bases at V and 0 bases at J, with 19 bases between the two ends.

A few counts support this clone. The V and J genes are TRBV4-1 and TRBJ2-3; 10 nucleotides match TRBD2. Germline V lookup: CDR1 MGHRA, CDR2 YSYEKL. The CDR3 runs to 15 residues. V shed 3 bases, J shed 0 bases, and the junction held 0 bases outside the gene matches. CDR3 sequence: CASSQTSGSTDTQYF. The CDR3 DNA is TGCGCCAGCAGCCAGACTAGCGGGAGCACAGATACGCAGTATTTT.

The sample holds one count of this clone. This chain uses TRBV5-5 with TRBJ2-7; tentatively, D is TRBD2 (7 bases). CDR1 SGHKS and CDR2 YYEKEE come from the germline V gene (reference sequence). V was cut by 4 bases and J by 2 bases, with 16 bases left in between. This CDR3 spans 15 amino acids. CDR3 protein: CASSPRGGVAYEQYF. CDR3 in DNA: TGTGCCAGCAGCCCAAGGGGGGGCGTGGCCTACGAGCAGTACTTC.

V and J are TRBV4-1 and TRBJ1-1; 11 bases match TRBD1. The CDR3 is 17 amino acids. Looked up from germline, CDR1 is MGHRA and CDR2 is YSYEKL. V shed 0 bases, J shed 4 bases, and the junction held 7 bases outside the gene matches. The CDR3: CASSQEWTGGIGTEAFF. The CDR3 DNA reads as TGCGCCAGCAGCCAAGAGTGGACAGGGGGCATAGGCACTGAAGCTTTCTTT.

CDR3 bases: TGTGCCAGTAGTGTTATTGGAAACACCATATATTTT. It codes for CASSVIGNTIYF. The genes are TRBV19 and TRBJ1-3; the D is unclear. This CDR3 is built from 12 residues. V lost 5 bases and J lost 3, with 5 bases in between. From germline, CDR1 is LNHDA and CDR2 SQIVND (reference sequence).

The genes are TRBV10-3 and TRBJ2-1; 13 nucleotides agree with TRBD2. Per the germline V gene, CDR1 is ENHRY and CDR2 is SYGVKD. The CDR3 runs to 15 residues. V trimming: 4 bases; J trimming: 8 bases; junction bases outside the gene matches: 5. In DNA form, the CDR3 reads TGTGCCATCAGTGCACTAGCGGGGGGGACGGATGAGCAGTTCTTC. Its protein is CAISALAGGTDEQFF.

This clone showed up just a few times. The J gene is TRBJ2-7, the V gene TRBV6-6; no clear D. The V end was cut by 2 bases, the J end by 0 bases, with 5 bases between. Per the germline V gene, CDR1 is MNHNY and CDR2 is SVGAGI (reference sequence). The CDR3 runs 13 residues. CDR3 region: CASSYTSSYEQYF. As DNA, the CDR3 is TGTGCCAGCAGTTACACAAGCTCCTACGAGCAGTACTTC.

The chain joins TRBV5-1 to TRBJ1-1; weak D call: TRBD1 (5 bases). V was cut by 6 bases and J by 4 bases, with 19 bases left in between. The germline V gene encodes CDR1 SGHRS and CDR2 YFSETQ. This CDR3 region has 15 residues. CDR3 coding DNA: TGCGCCAGCACCTCCTTTGGGGGGGTAGGCACTGAAGCTTTCTTT. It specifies CASTSFGGVGTEAFF.

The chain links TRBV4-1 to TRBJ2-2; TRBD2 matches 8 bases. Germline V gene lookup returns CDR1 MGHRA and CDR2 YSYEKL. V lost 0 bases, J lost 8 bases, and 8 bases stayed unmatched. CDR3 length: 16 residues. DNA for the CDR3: TGCGCCAGCAGCCAAGATCAGCAGCCTAGCGGGGGGGAGCTGTTTTTT. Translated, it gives CASSQDQQPSGGELFF.

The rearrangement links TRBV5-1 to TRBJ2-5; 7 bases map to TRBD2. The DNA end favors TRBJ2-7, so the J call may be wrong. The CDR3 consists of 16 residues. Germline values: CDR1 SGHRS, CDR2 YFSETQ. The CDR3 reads CASSSTWGGGRHEQYF. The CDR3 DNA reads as TGCGCCAGCAGCTCCACCTGGGGGGGAGGGAGGCACGAGCAGTACTTC.

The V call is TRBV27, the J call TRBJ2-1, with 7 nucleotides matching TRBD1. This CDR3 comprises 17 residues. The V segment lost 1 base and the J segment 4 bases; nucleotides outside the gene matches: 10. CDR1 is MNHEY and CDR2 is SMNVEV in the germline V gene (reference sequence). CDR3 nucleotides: TGTGCCAGCAGTTTATTTCCTGGGGACAGAGTATACAATGAGCAGTTCTTC. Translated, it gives CASSLFPGDRVYNEQFF.

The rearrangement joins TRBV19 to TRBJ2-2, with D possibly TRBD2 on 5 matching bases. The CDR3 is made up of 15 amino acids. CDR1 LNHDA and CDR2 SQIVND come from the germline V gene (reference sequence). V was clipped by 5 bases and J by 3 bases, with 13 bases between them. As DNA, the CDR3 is TGTGCCAGTAGTCTCGAGGGAGTTCACACCGGGGAGCTGTTTTTT. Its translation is CASSLEGVHTGELFF.

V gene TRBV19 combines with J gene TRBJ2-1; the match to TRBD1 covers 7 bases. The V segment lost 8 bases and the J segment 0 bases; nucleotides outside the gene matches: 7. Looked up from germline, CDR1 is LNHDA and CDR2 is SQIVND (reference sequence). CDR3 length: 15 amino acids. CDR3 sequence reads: CASRTGRSSYNEQFF. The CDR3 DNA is TGTGCCAGTCGGACAGGTAGAAGCTCCTACAATGAGCAGTTCTTC.

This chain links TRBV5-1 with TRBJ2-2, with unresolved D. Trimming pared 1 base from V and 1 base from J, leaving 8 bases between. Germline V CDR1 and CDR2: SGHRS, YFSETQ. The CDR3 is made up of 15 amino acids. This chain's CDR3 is CASSLNSLNTGELFF. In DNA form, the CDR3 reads TGCGCCAGCAGCTTGAATTCCTTGAACACCGGGGAGCTGTTTTTT. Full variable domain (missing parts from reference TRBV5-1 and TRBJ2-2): KAGVTQTPRYLIKTRGQQVTLSCSPISGHRSVSWYQQTPGQGLQFLFEYFSETQRNKGNFPGRFSGRQFSNSRSEMNVSTLELGDSALYLCASSLNSLNTGELFFGEGSRLTVL.

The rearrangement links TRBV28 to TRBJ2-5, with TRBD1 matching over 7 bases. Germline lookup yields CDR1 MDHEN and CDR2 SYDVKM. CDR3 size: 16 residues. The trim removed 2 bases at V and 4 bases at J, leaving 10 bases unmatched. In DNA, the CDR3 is TGTGCCAGCAGTTTAAGACAGGGCCCAGGGGGAGAGACCCAGTACTTC. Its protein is CASSLRQGPGGETQYF.

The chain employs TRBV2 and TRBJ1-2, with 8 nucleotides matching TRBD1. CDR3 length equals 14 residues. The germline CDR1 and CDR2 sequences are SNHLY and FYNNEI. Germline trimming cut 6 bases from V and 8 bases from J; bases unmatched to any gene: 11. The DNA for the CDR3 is TGTGCCAGCAGAGCAGGGGGCGCGGGGGGGGGCTACACCTTC. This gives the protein CASRAGGAGGGYTF.

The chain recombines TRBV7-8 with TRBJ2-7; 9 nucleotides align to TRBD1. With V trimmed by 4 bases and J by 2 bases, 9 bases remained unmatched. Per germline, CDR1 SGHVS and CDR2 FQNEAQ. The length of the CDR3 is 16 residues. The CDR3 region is CASSSSTGTGTYEQYF. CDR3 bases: TGTGCCAGCAGCTCATCGACCGGGACAGGGACCTACGAGCAGTACTTC.

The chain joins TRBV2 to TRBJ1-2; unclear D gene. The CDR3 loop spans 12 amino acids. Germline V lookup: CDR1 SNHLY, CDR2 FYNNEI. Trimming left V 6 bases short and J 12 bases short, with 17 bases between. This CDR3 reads CASSLEHREDTF. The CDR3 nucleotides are TGTGCCAGCAGCCTGGAGCATAGGGAGGACACCTTC.

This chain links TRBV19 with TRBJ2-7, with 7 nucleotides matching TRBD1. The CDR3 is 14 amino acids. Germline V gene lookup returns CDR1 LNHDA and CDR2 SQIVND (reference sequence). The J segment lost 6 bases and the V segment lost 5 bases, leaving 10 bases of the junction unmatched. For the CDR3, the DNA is TGTGCCAGTAGTGTACAGGGGATAGGGGGCGAGCAGTACTTC. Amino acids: CASSVQGIGGEQYF.

The CDR3 loop reads CASSAGTSTDTQYF. The DNA for the CDR3 is TGCGCCAGCAGCGCCGGGACTAGTACAGATACGCAGTATTTT. The J gene is TRBJ2-3, the V gene TRBV5-1, with 8 bases matching TRBD2. Trimming cost V 4 bases and J 3 bases; bases outside gene matches: 4. The CDR3 runs 14 residues. From germline, CDR1 is SGHRS and CDR2 YFSETQ.

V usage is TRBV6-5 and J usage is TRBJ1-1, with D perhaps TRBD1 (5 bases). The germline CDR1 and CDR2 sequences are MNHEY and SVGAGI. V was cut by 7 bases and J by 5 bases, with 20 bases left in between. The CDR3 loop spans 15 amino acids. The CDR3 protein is CASINWGGTGTEAFF. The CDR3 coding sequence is TGTGCCAGCATCAACTGGGGGGGGACGGGAACTGAAGCTTTCTTT.

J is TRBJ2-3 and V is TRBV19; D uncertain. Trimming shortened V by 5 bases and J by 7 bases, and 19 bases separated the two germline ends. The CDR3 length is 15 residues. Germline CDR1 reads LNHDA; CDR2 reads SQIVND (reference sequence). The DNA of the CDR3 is TGTGCCAGTAGTCTGGGCCGCGACAATGGTCATACGCAGTATTTT. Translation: CASSLGRDNGHTQYF.

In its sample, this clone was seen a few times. The CDR3 region is CAIVARATGFFNSPLHF. The DNA of the CDR3 is TGTGCCATCGTAGCAAGAGCAACCGGGTTTTTTAATTCACCCCTCCACTTT. This rearrangement joins TRBV2 to TRBJ1-6; unclear D gene. Trimming pared 10 bases from V and 6 bases from J, leaving 25 bases between. Germline V gives CDR1 SNHLY, CDR2 FYNNEI. CDR3 size: 17 residues.